What follows are 7 T cell receptor beta chains derived from one specimen sequenced in a study of blood T cell repertoires in COVID-19. TCRdb's copy holds only in-frame clones and misses some; the assay was immunoSEQ multiplex PCR. The table records about 140,000 clones, around 78% of them present only once. What was sequenced was peripheral blood. Receptors originate from a woman of 80 years or more with active or convalescent COVID-19.

The chain employs TRBV5-4 and TRBJ1-1, with D tentatively TRBD1 (6 bases). This CDR3 has 14 residues. The germline V gene encodes CDR1 SGHNT and CDR2 YYREEE (reference sequence). V lost 4 bases and J lost 2, with 12 bases in between. CDR3 sequence: CASSLRTANTEAFF. For the CDR3, the DNA is TGTGCCAGCAGCCTGAGGACAGCTAACACTGAAGCTTTCTTT.

The gene calls are TRBV10-3 and TRBJ2-7, with unresolved D. The CDR3 runs to 13 residues. The V gene lost 3 bases and the J gene lost 3 bases, with 9 bases spanning the gap. Germline V gene data show CDR1 as ENHRY and CDR2 as SYGVKD. The chain's CDR3 is CAISESLGYEQYF. The CDR3 coding sequence is TGTGCCATCAGTGAATCTCTAGGCTACGAGCAGTACTTC.

This clone has a handful of counts. J is TRBJ1-5 and V is TRBV19; D not resolved. Germline values: CDR1 LNHDA, CDR2 SQIVND (reference sequence). Trimming shortened V by 7 bases and J by 0 bases, and 13 bases separated the two germline ends. CDR3 length: 15 residues. The DNA of the CDR3 is TGTGCCAGTAAGGAGGGAGCGTATAGCAATCAGCCCCAGCATTTT. This codes for CASKEGAYSNQPQHF.

The CDR3 nucleotides are TGTGCCAGCAGCCGAAGTCTAGCGGGAACCTACGAGCAGTACTTC. Amino acid sequence: CASSRSLAGTYEQYF. J is TRBJ2-7 and V is TRBV9; TRBD2 agrees at 9 bases. CDR1 and CDR2 from the germline V gene are SGDLS and YYNGEE. The V gene end was trimmed by 4 bases and the J gene end by 2 bases; junction bases not matched to a gene: 7. The CDR3 is 15 amino acids.

The chain links TRBV27 to TRBJ2-1, with a weak D call TRBD1 (6 bases). With 2 bases removed from V and 7 bases from J, the gap between germline ends came to 12 bases. This CDR3 has 14 residues. Germline V gene lookup returns CDR1 MNHEY and CDR2 SMNVEV (reference sequence). CDR3 protein: CASSLMGAKNEQFF. The CDR3, as DNA: TGTGCCAGCAGTTTAATGGGGGCGAAAAATGAGCAGTTCTTC.

This clone was observed a handful of times. The V and J genes are TRBV9 and TRBJ1-6; D perhaps matches TRBD1 (5 bases). Germline CDR1 reads SGDLS; CDR2 reads YYNGEE. V was cut by 0 bases and J by 8 bases, with 12 bases left in between. This CDR3 contains 15 residues. The CDR3 coding sequence is TGTGCCAGCAGCGTAGAACCAGGGTTGGATTCACCCCTCCACTTT. This encodes CASSVEPGLDSPLHF.

The rearrangement uses TRBV5-1 and TRBJ2-6; D remains ambiguous. CDR3 length equals 16 residues. The germline V gene encodes CDR1 SGHRS and CDR2 YFSETQ. V lost 4 bases and J 0 bases, leaving 11 bases between the germline ends. CDR3 in amino acids: CASSQESGSGANVLTF. Written as DNA, the CDR3 is TGCGCCAGCAGCCAAGAATCGGGCTCTGGGGCCAACGTCCTGACTTTC.